The entry that follows covers one T cell receptor (beta chain) sequence. This clonotype occurred a few times. No antigen is known for it. No much larger clone is present one base from it, and per-base qualities are unavailable. The donors were some 36 Caucasian individuals from Russia, aged roughly 6 to 100 years, who were systemically healthy. Around 10 milliliters of peripheral blood were collected from each donor into EDTA-treated Vacutainer tubes. Ficoll-Paque density-gradient centrifugation was used to isolate PBMCs, with at least 6.5 million per sample. Total RNA, at least 6 micrograms per sample, was extracted from PBMCs with Trizol reagent. Naive CD45RAhigh/CD27high T cell percentages were measured by flow cytometry on a PBMC aliquot from every donor. The V end loses 6 bases and the J end loses 1 base, and a stretch of 14 bases separates them. CDR1 and CDR2, per the germline V gene, are SGHRS and YFSETQ. From the cysteine up to the phenylalanine, the CDR3 has a length of 14 residues. The kept DNA is CDR3 alone, 42 bases in frame from the first base.

Receptor libraries were prepared by 5' RACE. TCRdb lists the instrument as Illumina HiSeq 2500. A second PCR of about 6 to 12 cycles was run with a J-beta primer mix and a sample-barcoded 5' primer. A template-switch 5' adaptor carrying 12 random nucleotides introduced a unique molecular identifier onto each TCR beta cDNA molecule. Each sample yielded at least 2.5 million CDR3-containing paired-end reads. All of the RNA was converted into first-strand cDNA using the Mint cDNA synthesis kit, with a TRBC-specific oligonucleotide serving as the primer. Following uracil-DNA glycosylase treatment, a first 18-cycle PCR with universal primers M1SS and BC2_uni_R was performed on all cDNA. For the original study's pipeline: For normalization, 1 million high-quality reads, each with a distinct molecular identifier, were randomly selected from each sample. Reads with shared molecular identifiers were discarded instead of being binned into consensus sequences. MiTCR, with a Q25 quality threshold and the strictest error-elimination algorithm, was used for CDR3 identification, clonotype clustering and error correction. A nonparametric unseen species model using Euler transformation provided a lower-bound estimate of total TCR beta diversity. Starting from the raw public reads, TCRdb applied fastp trimming at Q25, assembled clones with MiXCR and retained in-frame beta chains. A single entry per CDR3 protein holds the most common genes and DNA from its merged rows. TCRdb, not the authors, supplied the V and J calls. The sample table records hundreds of thousands of distinct CDR3 sequences; around a quarter of these occur just once. The ten largest clones represent under 9.5% of the sample.

The data originate from a study of blood T cells in healthy people across ages (dated by TCRdb to between 2014 and 2017). Concerning the study at large: In model experiments, template switching captured about one uniquely barcoded TCR beta cDNA molecule for every two T cells. The study measured age-related changes in TCR beta repertoire diversity using deep sequencing normalized with unique cDNA molecular identifiers. The study analyzed two additional independent replicas of 1 million unique cDNA reads from the same blood draw for two donors, one aged 18 to 30 and one aged 80 or older. The donors were split into four age groups: young (average 16 years), middle-aged (roughly 39), aged (approximately 60) and long-lived (approximately 80). General conclusions and limits of the study: Estimates of total diversity based on one million sequenced T cells were regarded as lower bounds and as underestimates. Compared with the aged group, the long-lived group had more naive CD4+ T cells, fewer expanded clones and increased TCR diversity, suggesting age selection. There was a strong correlation between observed TCR beta diversity and the percentage of naive T cells measured by flow cytometry. Because profiling used bulk unsorted PBMCs, naive and antigen-experienced compartments could not be compared conclusively. As age increased, observed TCR beta diversity per million T cells dropped in a roughly linear way, and a significant reduction was already evident by age 40. Because the CMV infection status of the donors was unknown, age-related changes in expanded clonotypes may potentially have been confounded.

These data also featured in a second study, about T cells of mothers and their children. From that second study: The donors were nine systemically healthy Caucasian individuals, made up of three mothers and their six children. cDNA synthesis used all of the extracted RNA, with approximately 1.6 ug of RNA in each 15 ul reaction. In the second PCR, the M1S primer introduced both the sample barcodes and 2-4 random nucleotides. Over 8 million TCR beta CDR3 reads came from each mother, compared with around 3 million reads from each child. Thymic selection similarly shapes TCR recombination output in related and unrelated pairs, with minor effect from inherited differences. Normalized repertoire overlap in related mother-child pairs was always slightly higher than in unrelated mother-child pairs, but the difference was never significant. With a sensitivity of approximately 96 clones per million clonotypes, no persistent microchimeric T cell clones were detected. Deep NGS was used in the study to compare the TCR beta repertoires of mothers and children and to look for features that separate related mother-child pairs from unrelated individuals. Mothers averaged approximately 40 +/- 4 years of age and children averaged roughly 12 +/- 4 years. Libraries were sequenced on Illumina HiSeq 2000 with 100+100 nt paired-end reads after adapter ligation with NEBNext reagents. To avoid cross-contamination, the mother libraries and the child libraries were prepared a month apart and sequenced in separate runs. For each donor, somewhere between roughly 500,000 and 2,100,000 distinct TCR beta clonotypes were identified. Naive TCR beta clonotypes were estimated from low-frequency clonotypes matched to each donor's FACS-determined naive share, without sorting.

The sample was blood. This sequence uses TRBV5-1 and TRBJ2-7; the D gene is possibly TRBD2, with 6 bases matching. The receptor was derived from a boy younger than 18 in good health. This receptor carries the CDR3 CASMVGGDSYEQYF. In nucleotides, the sequence is TGCGCCAGCATGGTGGGAGGCGATTCCTACGAGCAGTACTTC.